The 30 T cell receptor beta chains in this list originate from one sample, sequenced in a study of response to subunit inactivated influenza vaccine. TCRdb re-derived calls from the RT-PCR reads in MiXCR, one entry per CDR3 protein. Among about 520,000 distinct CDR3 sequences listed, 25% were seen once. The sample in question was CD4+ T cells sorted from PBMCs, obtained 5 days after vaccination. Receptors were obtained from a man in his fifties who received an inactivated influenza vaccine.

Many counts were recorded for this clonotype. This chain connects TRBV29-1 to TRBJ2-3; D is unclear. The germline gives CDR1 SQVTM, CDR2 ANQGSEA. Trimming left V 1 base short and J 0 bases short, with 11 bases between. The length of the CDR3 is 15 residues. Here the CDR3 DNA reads TGCAGCGTTGAAGTCTGGACCTCTAGCACAGATACGCAGTATTTT. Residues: CSVEVWTSSTDTQYF.

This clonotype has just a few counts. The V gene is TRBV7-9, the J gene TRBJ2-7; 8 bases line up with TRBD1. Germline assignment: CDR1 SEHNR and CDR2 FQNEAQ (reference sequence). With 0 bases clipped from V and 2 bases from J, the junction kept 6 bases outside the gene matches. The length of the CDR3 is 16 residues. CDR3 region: CASSLASQGGTYEQYF. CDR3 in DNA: TGTGCCAGCAGCTTAGCGTCACAGGGGGGCACCTACGAGCAGTACTTC. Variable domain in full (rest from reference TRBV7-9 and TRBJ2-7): DTGVSQNPRHKITKRGQNVTFRCDPISEHNRLYWYRQTLGQGPEFLTYFQNEAQLEKSRLLSDRFSAERPKGSFSTLEIQRTEQGDSAMYLCASSLASQGGTYEQYFGPGTRLTVT.

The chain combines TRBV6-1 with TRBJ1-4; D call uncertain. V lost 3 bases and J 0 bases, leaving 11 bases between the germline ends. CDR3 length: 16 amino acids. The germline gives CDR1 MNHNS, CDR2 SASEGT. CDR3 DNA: TGTGCCAGCAGTGATCTACAGAGACCAACTAATGAAAAACTGTTTTTT. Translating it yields CASSDLQRPTNEKLFF.

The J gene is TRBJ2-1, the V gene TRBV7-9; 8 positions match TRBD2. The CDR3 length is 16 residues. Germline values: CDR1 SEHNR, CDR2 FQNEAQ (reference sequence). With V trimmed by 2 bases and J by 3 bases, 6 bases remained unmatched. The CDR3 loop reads CASSLLGGGYYNEQFF. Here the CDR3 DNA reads TGTGCCAGCAGCTTACTTGGCGGGGGGTACTACAATGAGCAGTTCTTC. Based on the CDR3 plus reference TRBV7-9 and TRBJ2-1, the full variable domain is DTGVSQNPRHKITKRGQNVTFRCDPISEHNRLYWYRQTLGQGPEFLTYFQNEAQLEKSRLLSDRFSAERPKGSFSTLEIQRTEQGDSAMYLCASSLLGGGYYNEQFFGPGTRLTVL.

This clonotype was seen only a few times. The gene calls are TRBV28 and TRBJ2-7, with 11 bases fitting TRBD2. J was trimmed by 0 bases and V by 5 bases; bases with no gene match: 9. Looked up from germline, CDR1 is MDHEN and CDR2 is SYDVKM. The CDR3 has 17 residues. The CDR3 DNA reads TGTGCCAGCAGTCGGGCCGGGACTAGCGGAAGCTCCTACGAGCAGTACTTC. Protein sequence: CASSRAGTSGSSYEQYF.

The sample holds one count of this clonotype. The CDR3 nucleotides read TGCGCCAGCAGCCGGTCAACTAACGGGAATGAAAAACTGTTTTTT. Translated: CASSRSTNGNEKLFF. The chain employs TRBV5-1 and TRBJ1-4; D not resolved. The CDR3 loop spans 15 amino acids. Germline loops: CDR1 SGHRS, CDR2 YFSETQ. Trimming removed 4 bases at V and 5 bases at J, with 15 bases between.

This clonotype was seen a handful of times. CDR3 sequence reads: CAWNGQGAESEQYF. For the CDR3, the DNA is TGTGCCTGGAACGGACAGGGGGCAGAGTCCGAGCAGTACTTC. The V call is TRBV30, the J call TRBJ2-7; 11 bases agree with TRBD1. Germline CDR1 GTSNPN, CDR2 SVGIG (reference sequence). This CDR3 region has 14 residues. After removal of 4 bases from V and 6 bases from J, the junction contained 8 bases not matched to a gene.

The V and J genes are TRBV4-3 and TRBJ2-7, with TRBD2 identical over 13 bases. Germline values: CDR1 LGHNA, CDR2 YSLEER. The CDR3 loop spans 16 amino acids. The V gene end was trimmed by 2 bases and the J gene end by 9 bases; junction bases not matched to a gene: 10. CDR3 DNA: TGCGCCAGCAGCCAACAGTGGACTAGCGGGAGCGTATGGCAGTACTTC. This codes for CASSQQWTSGSVWQYF.

The CDR3 DNA sequence: TGTGCCACCAGTGAGACCTCGGGAGACGAGCAGTACTTC. It specifies CATSETSGDEQYF. This chain links TRBV24-1 with TRBJ2-7; the D gene is possibly TRBD2 (6 bases). CDR3 size: 13 residues. The germline V gene encodes CDR1 KGHDR and CDR2 SFDVKD. V lost 4 bases and J lost 5, with 11 bases in between.

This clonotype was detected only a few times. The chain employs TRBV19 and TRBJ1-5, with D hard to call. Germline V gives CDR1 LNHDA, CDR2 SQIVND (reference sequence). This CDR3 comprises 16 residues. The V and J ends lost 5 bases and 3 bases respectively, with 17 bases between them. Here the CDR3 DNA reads TGTGCCAGTAGTCCCCACCGGACCGTCTTCAATCAGCCCCAGCATTTT. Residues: CASSPHRTVFNQPQHF.

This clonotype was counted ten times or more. Here the CDR3 DNA reads TGTGCCAGCTCACCCGGGACAGGTATATACAATGAGCAGTTCTTC. The encoded protein is CASSPGTGIYNEQFF. V gene TRBV18 combines with J gene TRBJ2-1, with 8 bases matching TRBD1. J gave up 4 bases and V 3 bases, and 5 bases lay outside the gene matches. The CDR3 has 15 residues. From germline, CDR1 is KGHSH and CDR2 LQKENI.

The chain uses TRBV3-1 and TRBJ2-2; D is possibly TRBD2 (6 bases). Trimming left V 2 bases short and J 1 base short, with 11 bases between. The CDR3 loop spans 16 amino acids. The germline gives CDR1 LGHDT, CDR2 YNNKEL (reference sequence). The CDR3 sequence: CASSQPTRVNTGELFF. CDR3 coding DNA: TGTGCCAGCAGCCAACCGACTAGGGTGAACACCGGGGAGCTGTTTTTT. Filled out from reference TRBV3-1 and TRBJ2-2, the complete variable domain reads DTAVSQTPKYLVTQMGNDKSIKCEQNLGHDTMYWYKQDSKKFLKIMFSYNNKELIINETVPNRFSPKSPDKAHLNLHINSLELGDSAVYFCASSQPTRVNTGELFFGEGSRLTVL.

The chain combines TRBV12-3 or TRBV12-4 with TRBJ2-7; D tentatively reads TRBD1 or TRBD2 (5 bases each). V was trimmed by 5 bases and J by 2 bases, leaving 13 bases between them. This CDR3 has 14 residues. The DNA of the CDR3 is TGTGCCAGCAGTAGTTGGGACGGGACCTACGAGCAGTACTTC. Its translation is CASSSWDGTYEQYF.

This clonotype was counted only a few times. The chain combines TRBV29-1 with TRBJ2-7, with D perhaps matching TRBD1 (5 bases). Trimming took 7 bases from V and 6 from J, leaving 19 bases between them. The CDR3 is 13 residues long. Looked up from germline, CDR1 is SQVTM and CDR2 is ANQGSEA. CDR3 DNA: TGCAGCGCGAAAGGGGTAACGCACGGCGAGCAGTACTTC. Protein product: CSAKGVTHGEQYF.

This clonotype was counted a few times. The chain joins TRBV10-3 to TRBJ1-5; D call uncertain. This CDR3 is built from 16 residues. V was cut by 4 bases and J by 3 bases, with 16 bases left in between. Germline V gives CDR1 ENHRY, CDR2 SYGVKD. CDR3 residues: CAISVSEGQPNQPQHF. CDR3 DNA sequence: TGTGCCATCAGTGTGTCGGAGGGCCAGCCCAATCAGCCCCAGCATTTT.

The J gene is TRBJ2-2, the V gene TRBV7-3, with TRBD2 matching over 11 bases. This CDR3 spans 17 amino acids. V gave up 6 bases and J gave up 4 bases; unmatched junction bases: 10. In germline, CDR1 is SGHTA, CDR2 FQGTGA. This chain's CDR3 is CASSPTSTSGSTGELFF. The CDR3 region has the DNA TGTGCCAGCAGTCCCACTAGCACTAGCGGGAGCACCGGGGAGCTGTTTTTT. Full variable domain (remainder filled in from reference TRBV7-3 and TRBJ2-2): GAGVSQTPSNKVTEKGKYVELRCDPISGHTALYWYRQSLGQGPEFLIYFQGTGAADDSGLPNDRFFAVRPEGSVSTLKIQRTERGDSAVYLCASSPTSTSGSTGELFFGEGSRLTVL.

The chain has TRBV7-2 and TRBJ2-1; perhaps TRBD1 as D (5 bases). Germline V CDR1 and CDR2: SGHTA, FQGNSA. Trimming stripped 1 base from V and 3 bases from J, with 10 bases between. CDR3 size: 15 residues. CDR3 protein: CASSLGQTGYNEQFF. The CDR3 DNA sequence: TGTGCCAGCAGCTTAGGACAGACCGGCTACAATGAGCAGTTCTTC.

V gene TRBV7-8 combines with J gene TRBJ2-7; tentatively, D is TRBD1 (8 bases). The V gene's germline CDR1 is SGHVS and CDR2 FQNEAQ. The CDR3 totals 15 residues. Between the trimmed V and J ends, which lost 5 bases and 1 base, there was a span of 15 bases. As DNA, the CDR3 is TGTGCCAGCAGCCCGGGAGGACAGGGTTCCTACGAGCAGTACTTC. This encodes CASSPGGQGSYEQYF.

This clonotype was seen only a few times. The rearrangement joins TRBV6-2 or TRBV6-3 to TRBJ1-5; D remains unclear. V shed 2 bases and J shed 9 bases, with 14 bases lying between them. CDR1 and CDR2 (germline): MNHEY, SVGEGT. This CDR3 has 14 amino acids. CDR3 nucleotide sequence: TGTGCCAGCAGTTACCCCCACCCTGGGCGGCCCCAGCATTTT. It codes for CASSYPHPGRPQHF.

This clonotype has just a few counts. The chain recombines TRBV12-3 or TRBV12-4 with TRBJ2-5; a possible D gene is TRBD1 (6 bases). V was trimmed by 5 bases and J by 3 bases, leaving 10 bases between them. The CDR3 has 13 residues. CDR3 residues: CASSTGTKETQYF. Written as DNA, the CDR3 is TGTGCCAGCAGTACCGGGACAAAAGAGACCCAGTACTTC.

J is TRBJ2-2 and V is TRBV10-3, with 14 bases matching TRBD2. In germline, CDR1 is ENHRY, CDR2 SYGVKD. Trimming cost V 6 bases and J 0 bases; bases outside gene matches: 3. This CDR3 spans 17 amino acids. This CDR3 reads CAIRGTSGGPNTGELFF. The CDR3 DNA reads TGTGCCATCAGGGGGACTAGCGGGGGACCGAACACCGGGGAGCTGTTTTTT.

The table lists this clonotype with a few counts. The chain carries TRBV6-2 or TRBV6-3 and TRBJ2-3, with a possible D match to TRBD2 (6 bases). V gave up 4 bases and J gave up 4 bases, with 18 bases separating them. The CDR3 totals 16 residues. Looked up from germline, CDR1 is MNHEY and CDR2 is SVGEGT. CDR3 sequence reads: CASSSTGRERPDTQYF. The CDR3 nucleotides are TGTGCCAGCAGTTCCACCGGACGGGAGCGTCCAGATACGCAGTATTTT.

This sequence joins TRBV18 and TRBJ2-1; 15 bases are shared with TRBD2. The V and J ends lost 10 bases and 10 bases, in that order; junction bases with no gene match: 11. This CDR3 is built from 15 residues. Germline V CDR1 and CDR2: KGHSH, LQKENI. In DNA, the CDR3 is TGTGCCACCACTTCCGCGGGACTAGCGGGAGGAGAGCAGTTCTTC. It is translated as CATTSAGLAGGEQFF.

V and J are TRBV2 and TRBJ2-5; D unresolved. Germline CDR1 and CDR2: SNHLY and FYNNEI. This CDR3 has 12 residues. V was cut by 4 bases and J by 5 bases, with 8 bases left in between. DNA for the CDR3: TGTGCCAGCAGTGTAGGGTGGGAGACCCAGTACTTC. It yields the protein CASSVGWETQYF.

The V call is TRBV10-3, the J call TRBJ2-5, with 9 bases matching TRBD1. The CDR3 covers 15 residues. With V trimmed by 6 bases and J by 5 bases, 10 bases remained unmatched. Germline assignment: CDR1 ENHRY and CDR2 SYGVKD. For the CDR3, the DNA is TGTGCCATCAGCAAAGGACAGGGGACGAGGGAGACCCAGTACTTC. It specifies CAISKGQGTRETQYF.

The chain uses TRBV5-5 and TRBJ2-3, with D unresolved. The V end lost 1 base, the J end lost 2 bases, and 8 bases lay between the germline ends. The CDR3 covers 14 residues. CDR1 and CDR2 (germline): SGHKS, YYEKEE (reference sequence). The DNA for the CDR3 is TGTGCCAGCAGCTTGTCCGTTCTCACAGATACGCAGTATTTT. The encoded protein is CASSLSVLTDTQYF.

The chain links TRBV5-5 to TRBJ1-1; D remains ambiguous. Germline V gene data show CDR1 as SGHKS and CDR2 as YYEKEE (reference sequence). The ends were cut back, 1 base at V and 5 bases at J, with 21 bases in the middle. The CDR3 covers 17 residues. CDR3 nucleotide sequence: TGTGCCAGCAGCTTGAGGGCCAGAGATTTCGGCGGGACTGAAGCTTTCTTT. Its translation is CASSLRARDFGGTEAFF.

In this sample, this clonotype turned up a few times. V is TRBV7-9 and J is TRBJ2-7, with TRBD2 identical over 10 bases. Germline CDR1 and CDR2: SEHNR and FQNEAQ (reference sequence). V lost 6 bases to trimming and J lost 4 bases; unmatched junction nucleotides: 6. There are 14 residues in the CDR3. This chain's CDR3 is CASRPSGGAYEQYF. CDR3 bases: TGTGCCAGCAGACCGAGCGGGGGGGCTTACGAGCAGTACTTC.

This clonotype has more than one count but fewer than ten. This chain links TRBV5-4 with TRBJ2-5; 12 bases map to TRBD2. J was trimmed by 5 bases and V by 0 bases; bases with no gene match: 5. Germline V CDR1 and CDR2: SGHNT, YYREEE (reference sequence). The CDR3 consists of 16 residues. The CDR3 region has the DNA TGTGCCAGCAGCTTGGGACTAGCGGGAGAAATGGAGACCCAGTACTTC. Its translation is CASSLGLAGEMETQYF.

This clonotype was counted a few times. The CDR3 is CSAGQDLTNQPQHF. CDR3 coding DNA: TGCAGTGCTGGACAGGATTTGACGAATCAGCCCCAGCATTTT. The chain has TRBV20-1 and TRBJ1-5, with 7 bases matching TRBD1. Looked up from germline, CDR1 is DFQATT and CDR2 is SNEGSKA (reference sequence). The V segment lost 5 bases and the J segment 4 bases; nucleotides outside the gene matches: 8. The CDR3 spans 14 residues.